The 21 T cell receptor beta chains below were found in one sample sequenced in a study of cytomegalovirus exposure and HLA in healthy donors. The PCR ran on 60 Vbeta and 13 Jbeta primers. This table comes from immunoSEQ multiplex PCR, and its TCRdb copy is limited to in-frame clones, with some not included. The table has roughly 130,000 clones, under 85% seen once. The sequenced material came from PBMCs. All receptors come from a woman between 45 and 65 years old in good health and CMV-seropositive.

The CDR3 nucleotides are TGTGCCACGCGGAGCAGGGGGCGATGTGAGCAGTTCTTC. This translates into CATRSRGRCEQFF. V and J are TRBV6-4 and TRBJ2-1, with 8 bases identical to TRBD1. Germline-derived CDR1 and CDR2 are MRHNA and SNTAGT. The CDR3 contains 13 residues. Trimming at V came to 10 bases and at J to 9 bases, leaving 11 bases not matched to a gene.

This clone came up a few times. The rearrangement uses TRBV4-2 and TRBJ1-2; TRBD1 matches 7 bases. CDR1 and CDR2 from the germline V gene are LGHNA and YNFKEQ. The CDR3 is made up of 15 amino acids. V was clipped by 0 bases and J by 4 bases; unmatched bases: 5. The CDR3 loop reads CASSQEGQYGYGYTF. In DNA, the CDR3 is TGTGCCAGCAGCCAAGAGGGACAGTACGGCTATGGCTACACCTTC.

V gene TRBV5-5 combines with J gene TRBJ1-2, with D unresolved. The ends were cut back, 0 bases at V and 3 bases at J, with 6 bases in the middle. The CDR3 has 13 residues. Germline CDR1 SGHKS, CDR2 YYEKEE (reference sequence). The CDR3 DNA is TGTGCCAGCAGCTTGGAACAGCACTATGGCTACACCTTC. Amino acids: CASSLEQHYGYTF. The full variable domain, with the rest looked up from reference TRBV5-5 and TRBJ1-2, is DAGVTQSPTHLIKTRGQQVTLRCSPISGHKSVSWYQQVLGQGPQFIFQYYEKEERGRGNFPDRFSARQFPNYSSELNVNALLLGDSALYLCASSLEQHYGYTFGSGTRLTVV.

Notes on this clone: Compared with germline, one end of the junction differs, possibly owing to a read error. The CDR3 here is CSSSLGARGDSPLHF. The CDR3 nucleotides are TGTTCCAGCAGCTTGGGTGCCCGGGGGGATTCACCCCTCCACTTT. The chain combines TRBV5-6 with TRBJ1-6, with D maybe TRBD1 (5 bases). CDR1 and CDR2 from the germline V gene are SGHDT and YYEEEE. The CDR3 length is 15 residues.

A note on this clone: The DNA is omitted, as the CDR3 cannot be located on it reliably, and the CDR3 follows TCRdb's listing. CDR3 sequence reads: CASSLVGGGAGYPF. V is TRBV11-3 and J is TRBJ1-2. The CDR3 adds up to 14 amino acids, both ends counted. The germline V gene has CDR1 SGHNT and CDR2 YENEEA.

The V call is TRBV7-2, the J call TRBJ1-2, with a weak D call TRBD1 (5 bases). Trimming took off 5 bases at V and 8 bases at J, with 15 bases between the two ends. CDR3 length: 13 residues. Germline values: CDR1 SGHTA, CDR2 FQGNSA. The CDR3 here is CASSPTGIGGYTF. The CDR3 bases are TGTGCCAGCAGCCCTACAGGAATTGGGGGCTACACCTTC.

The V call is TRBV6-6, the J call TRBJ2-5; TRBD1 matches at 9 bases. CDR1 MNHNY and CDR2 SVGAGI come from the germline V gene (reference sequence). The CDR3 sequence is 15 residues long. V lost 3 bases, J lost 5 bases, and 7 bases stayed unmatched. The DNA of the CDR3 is TGTGCCAGCAGTTATTTGGACAGGGGAGGTGAGACCCAGTACTTC. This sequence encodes CASSYLDRGGETQYF.

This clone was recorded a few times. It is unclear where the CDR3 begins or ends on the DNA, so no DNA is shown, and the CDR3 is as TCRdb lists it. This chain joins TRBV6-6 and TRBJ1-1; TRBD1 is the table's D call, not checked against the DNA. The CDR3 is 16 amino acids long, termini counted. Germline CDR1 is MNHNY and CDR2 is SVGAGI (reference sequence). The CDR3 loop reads CASSTSDRPMNTEAFF.

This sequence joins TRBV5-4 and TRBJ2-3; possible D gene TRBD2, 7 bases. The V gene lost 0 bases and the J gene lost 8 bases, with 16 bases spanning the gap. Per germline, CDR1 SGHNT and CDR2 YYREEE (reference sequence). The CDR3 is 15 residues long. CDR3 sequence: CASSLGGGGLGTQYF. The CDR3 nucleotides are TGTGCCAGCAGCTTGGGAGGGGGGGGGTTGGGTACGCAGTATTTT.

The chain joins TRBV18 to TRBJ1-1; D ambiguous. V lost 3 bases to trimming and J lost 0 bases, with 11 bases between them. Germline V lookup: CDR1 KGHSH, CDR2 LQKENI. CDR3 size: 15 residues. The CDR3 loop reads CASSPTDKMNTEAFF. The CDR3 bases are TGTGCCAGCTCACCTACTGACAAGATGAACACTGAAGCTTTCTTT.

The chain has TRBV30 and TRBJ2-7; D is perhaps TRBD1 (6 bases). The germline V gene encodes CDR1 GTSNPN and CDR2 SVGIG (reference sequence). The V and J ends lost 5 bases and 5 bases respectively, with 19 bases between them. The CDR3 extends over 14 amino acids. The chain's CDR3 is CAWGVDRLPNEQYF. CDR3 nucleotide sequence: TGTGCCTGGGGGGTGGACAGACTTCCCAACGAGCAGTACTTC.

The CDR3 here is CASSLSGGLQETQYF. The DNA of the CDR3 is TGTGCCAGCAGCTTGAGCGGGGGCCTACAAGAGACCCAGTACTTC. This sequence joins TRBV11-2 and TRBJ2-5, with TRBD2 matching 8 bases. V was pared by 3 bases and J by 2 bases, with 5 bases of the junction left unmatched. From germline, CDR1 is SGHAT and CDR2 FQNNGV. The CDR3 consists of 15 residues.

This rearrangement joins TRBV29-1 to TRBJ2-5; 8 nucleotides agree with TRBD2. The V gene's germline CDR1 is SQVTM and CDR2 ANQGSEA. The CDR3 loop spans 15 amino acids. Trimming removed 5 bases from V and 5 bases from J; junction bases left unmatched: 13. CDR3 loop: CSVLPGTRGEETQYF. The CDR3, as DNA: TGCAGCGTTCTTCCCGGGACTAGGGGCGAGGAGACCCAGTACTTC.

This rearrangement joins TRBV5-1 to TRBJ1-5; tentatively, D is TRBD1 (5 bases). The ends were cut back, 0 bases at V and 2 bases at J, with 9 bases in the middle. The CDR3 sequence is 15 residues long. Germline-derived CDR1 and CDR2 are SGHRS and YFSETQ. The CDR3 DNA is TGCGCCAGCAGCTTGGCAGGGTACGGCAATCAGCCCCAGCATTTT. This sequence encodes CASSLAGYGNQPQHF.

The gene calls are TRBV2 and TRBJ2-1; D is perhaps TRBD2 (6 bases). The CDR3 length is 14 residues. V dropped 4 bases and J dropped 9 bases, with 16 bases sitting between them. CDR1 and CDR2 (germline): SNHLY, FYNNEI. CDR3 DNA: TGTGCCAGCAGTGTTCTAGTGAAGGAGGGTGAGCAGTTCTTC. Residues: CASSVLVKEGEQFF.

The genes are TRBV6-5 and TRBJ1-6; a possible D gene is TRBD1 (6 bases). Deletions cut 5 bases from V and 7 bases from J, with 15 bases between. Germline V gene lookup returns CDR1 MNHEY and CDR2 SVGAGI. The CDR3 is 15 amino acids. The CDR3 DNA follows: TGTGCCAGCAGTAGGGCGACAGGCGCCAATTCACCCCTCCACTTT. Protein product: CASSRATGANSPLHF.

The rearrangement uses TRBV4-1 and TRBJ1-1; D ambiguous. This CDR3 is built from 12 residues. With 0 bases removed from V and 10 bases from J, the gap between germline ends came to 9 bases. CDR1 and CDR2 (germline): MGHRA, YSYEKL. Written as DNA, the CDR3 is TGCGCCAGCAGCCAAGATCTAGGTGGAGCTTTCTTT. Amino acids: CASSQDLGGAFF.

The CDR3 nucleotides are TGTGCCAGCAGTCGATGGGGGCTAGGGGAAAAACTGTTTTTT. Translating gives CASSRWGLGEKLFF. This chain connects TRBV5-4 to TRBJ1-4, with D maybe TRBD1 (6 bases). V lost 5 bases and J 8 bases, leaving 16 bases between the germline ends. CDR3 size: 14 residues. Germline assignment: CDR1 SGHNT and CDR2 YYREEE (reference sequence).

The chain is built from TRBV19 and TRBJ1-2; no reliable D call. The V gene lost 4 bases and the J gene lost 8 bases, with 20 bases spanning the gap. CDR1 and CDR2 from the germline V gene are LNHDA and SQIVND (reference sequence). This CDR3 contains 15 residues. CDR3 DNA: TGTGCCAGTAGTAGGACTCGCTTGGATGGTGAGGGCTACACCTTC. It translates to CASSRTRLDGEGYTF.

The CDR3 DNA reads as TGCGCCAGCAGTCACCGAATACCTAGTCCGACAGGGGGCAATCAGCCCCAGCATTTT. It encodes CASSHRIPSPTGGNQPQHF. The chain joins TRBV23-1 to TRBJ1-5; 8 bases agree with TRBD1. TRBV23-1 is marked as an open reading frame, function uncertain. This CDR3 has 19 residues. With V trimmed by 3 bases and J by 2 bases, 15 bases remained unmatched.

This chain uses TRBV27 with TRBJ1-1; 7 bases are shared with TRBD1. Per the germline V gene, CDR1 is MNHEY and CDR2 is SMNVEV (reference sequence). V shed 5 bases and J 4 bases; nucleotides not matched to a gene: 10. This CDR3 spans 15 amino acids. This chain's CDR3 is CASSGYRGYGTEAFF. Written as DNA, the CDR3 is TGTGCCAGCAGTGGGTACAGGGGATACGGCACTGAAGCTTTCTTT.